This T cell receptor beta chain comes out of a study of blood T cell repertoires in COVID-19. The germline V gene encodes CDR1 LNHDA and CDR2 SQIVND (reference sequence). The CDR3 covers 14 residues. Germline trimming cut 5 bases from V and 6 bases from J; bases unmatched to any gene: 8. Clones were read by immunoSEQ multiplex PCR, and TCRdb kept only the in-frame ones, dropping some. Of 490,000 or so clones listed, roughly nine tenths are singletons. Cohorts were assigned according to the clinical history that participants reported. Among Cohort 3 donors, those recovered had two negative PCRs, clearance, or symptom resolution.

The TCR sequence derives from a woman aged 60-70 years who had recovered from COVID-19. What was sequenced was PBMCs or T cells enriched from blood (not recorded which). This chain links TRBV19 with TRBJ1-1; 8 nucleotides match TRBD1. CDR3 coding DNA: TGTGCCAGTAGTGCGTACAGGGGGAGGCCTGAAGCTTTCTTT. It codes for CASSAYRGRPEAFF.